The rows below give T cell receptor beta chains drawn from one sample of a study of cytomegalovirus exposure and HLA in healthy donors. Method: immunoSEQ multiplex PCR; TCRdb's copy keeps in-frame clones and lacks some. The sample yields roughly 100,000 clones, approximately 64% seen once. Sequencing was carried out using PBMCs. The source of these receptors is a woman in her forties or fifties in good health and CMV-seronegative. The CDR3 runs from the conserved cysteine through the conserved F or W. A D gene is named only where the DNA matches it firmly. Part of the rows lack a size; the others show once, few, many or a class for expanded clones.

cdr3_nt cdr3_aa d_call clone_size j_call v_call
TGTGCCAGCAAGTTCGGGAGCTCCTACGAGCAGTACTTC CASKFGSSYEQYF . . TRBJ2-7 TRBV27
TGTGCCAGCAGTGACCCGGGGGGGACTCAGAATGAAAAACTGTTTTTT CASSDPGGTQNEKLFF . . TRBJ1-4 TRBV6-1
TGCGCCAGCAGCCAAGATTCGGGTTACGAGCAGTACTTC CASSQDSGYEQYF . few TRBJ2-7 TRBV4-3
TGTGCCACCACGAGGGGGACTGAAGCTTTCTTT CATTRGTEAFF . . TRBJ1-1 TRBV19
TGCGCCAGCAGCACAGGGACAGCCGAGAATCCCCAGTACTTC CASSTGTAENPQYF TRBD1 once TRBJ2-5 TRBV5-1
TGTGCCAGCACCCTAGGGGGCGCCGTAGGCTCCTACGAGCAGTACTTC CASTLGGAVGSYEQYF TRBD1 . TRBJ2-7 TRBV28
TGTGCCAGCAGCTTTACGGGTCAAGAGACCCAGTACTTC CASSFTGQETQYF . . TRBJ2-5 TRBV7-9
TGTGCCAGCTCACTTTCACGGACTAGCGGGAACTACGAGCAGTACTTC CASSLSRTSGNYEQYF TRBD2 once TRBJ2-7 TRBV18
TGTGCCAGCAGTTTGGGAGGGTTTGGTAACTATGGCTACACCTTC CASSLGGFGNYGYTF . . TRBJ1-2 TRBV27
TGTGCCAGCAGCTTCTCAGGGACCTACGAGCAGTACTTC CASSFSGTYEQYF . . TRBJ2-7 TRBV11-2
TGTGCCAGCGAGCTAGAGGGGAACACTGAAGCTTTCTTT CASELEGNTEAFF . . TRBJ1-1 TRBV2
TGTGCCAGCTCGCCAGGGACAGGCGAGCAGTACTTC CASSPGTGEQYF TRBD1 . TRBJ2-7 TRBV18
TGTGCCAGCAGCTTATCCGGGGACGATCGCGGGACCGACTTC CASSLSGDDRGTDF . . TRBJ2-5 TRBV7-8
TGCAGCGTTGCACTAGCGCAGGTCGGGAATGAGCAGTTCTTC CSVALAQVGNEQFF TRBD2 . TRBJ2-1 TRBV29-1
TGCGCCAGCAGCTTAGCGGACAGGGGACCCTACAATGAGCAGTTCTTC CASSLADRGPYNEQFF TRBD1 . TRBJ2-1 TRBV5-1
TGTGCCAGCAGCGCCCACTCAGCGGGAGGGTTCACAGATACGCAGTATTTT CASSAHSAGGFTDTQYF TRBD2 . TRBJ2-3 TRBV9
TGTGCCAGCAGTCCCAGGGAGGGAGATACGCAGTATTTT CASSPREGDTQYF TRBD2 . TRBJ2-3 TRBV27
TGCAGCGTTGAAAGCGGAACAGGGGGAGAAAGCTCCTACGAGCAGTACTTC CSVESGTGGESSYEQYF TRBD1 once TRBJ2-7 TRBV29-1
TGCGCCAGCAGCTACACCAGGACTAGCGGGTACAATGAGCAGTTCTTC CASSYTRTSGYNEQFF TRBD2 . TRBJ2-1 TRBV5-1
TGCAGCGTTGAACAGGGTTCCCTGGGCACAGATACGCAGTATTTT CSVEQGSLGTDTQYF . . TRBJ2-3 TRBV29-1
TGCGCCAGCAGCTTGGCCGGGACTAGCGGCCTCAATGAGCAGTTCTTC CASSLAGTSGLNEQFF TRBD2 few TRBJ2-1 TRBV5-1
TGTGCCAGCAGTCTTGGACTAGCGGGGTTAAATGAGCAGTTCTTC CASSLGLAGLNEQFF TRBD2 . TRBJ2-1 TRBV11-1
TGTGCCAGCTCACCACCGGAAAATCCGGGGTATGGCTACACCTTC CASSPPENPGYGYTF . . TRBJ1-2 TRBV18
TGTGCCATCAGTAGGGACAGGGAAACGAAGTACTTC CAISRDRETKYF TRBD1 . TRBJ2-5 TRBV10-3
TGTGCCAGCAGCCAAAATAGCGGGACCTTATACAATGAGCAGTTCTTC CASSQNSGTLYNEQFF TRBD2 few TRBJ2-1 TRBV14
TGCGCCAGCAGCCACAGACTAGCGGGGGGGCTTTGGGAGACCCAGTACTTC CASSHRLAGGLWETQYF TRBD2 . TRBJ2-5 TRBV4-1
TGTGCCAGCAGAGCCGGGACAGGGAATTCACCCCTCCACTTT CASRAGTGNSPLHF TRBD1 once TRBJ1-6 TRBV5-6
TGTGCCAGTAGTAGGAAGACAGGGAATTATAACTATGGCTACACCTTC CASSRKTGNYNYGYTF TRBD1 few TRBJ1-2 TRBV19
TGCGCCAGCAGCCAAGTCGGGAAGCGAAACACTGAAGCTTTCTTT CASSQVGKRNTEAFF . . TRBJ1-1 TRBV4-1
TGTGCCAGCAGCTTAGGTCTGACTAGCGGGAGTATCACAGATACGCAGTATTTT CASSLGLTSGSITDTQYF TRBD2 . TRBJ2-3 TRBV11-3
TGTGCCAGCAGCCACGAGGATCGGGGGGGCGAAGAGACCCAGTACTTC CASSHEDRGGEETQYF TRBD2 . TRBJ2-5 TRBV7-8
TGCGCCAGCAGCTTGGATGGGGGGAGCAATCAGCCCCAGCATTTT CASSLDGGSNQPQHF . few TRBJ1-5 TRBV5-1
TGTGCCAGCAGTGGGACTAGCGGGTTGGGGGCAGATACGCAGTATTTT CASSGTSGLGADTQYF TRBD2 few TRBJ2-3 TRBV2
TGTGCCAGCAGCTTGGGTCCCCAAAATAGCAATCAGCCCCAGCATTTT CASSLGPQNSNQPQHF . few TRBJ1-5 TRBV5-4
TGCAGCGCCGCGGACAGGTCGAACACTGAAGCTTTCTTT CSAADRSNTEAFF TRBD1 . TRBJ1-1 TRBV29-1
TGTGCCAGCAGCTGGACAGGGGAAAAACTGTTTTTT CASSWTGEKLFF TRBD1 few TRBJ1-4 TRBV5-8
TGTGCCAGCAGCTTTAGCGGGGAGTACGAGCAGTACTTC CASSFSGEYEQYF TRBD2 . TRBJ2-7 TRBV7-2
TGCGCCAGCAGCCAAGGGCGGGGAATGGGGTCCTACGAGCAGTACTTC CASSQGRGMGSYEQYF . . TRBJ2-7 TRBV4-3
TGTGCCAGCAGCCTTCCATTAGGACTAGCGGGGGTAAATGAGCAGTTCTTC CASSLPLGLAGVNEQFF TRBD2 . TRBJ2-1 TRBV7-2
TGTGCCATCAGTGACCCAGGGACAGGGGGCAACACTGAAGCTTTCTTT CAISDPGTGGNTEAFF TRBD1 . TRBJ1-1 TRBV10-3
TGTGCCAGCAGCTTAGCCGGGACTAGCGTAATCAATGAGCAGTTCTTC CASSLAGTSVINEQFF TRBD2 once TRBJ2-1 TRBV7-6
TGCGCCAGCAGCTTCTCCGGTGACAAAAATTCACCCCTCCACTTT CASSFSGDKNSPLHF . few TRBJ1-6 TRBV5-1
TGTGCCAGCAGCCAAGATGGGACAGAGTATGGCTACACCTTC CASSQDGTEYGYTF TRBD1 . TRBJ1-2 TRBV14
TGTGCCAGCAGCCCTGCTCTAAGCTCCTACAATGAGCAGTTCTTC CASSPALSSYNEQFF . . TRBJ2-1 TRBV7-9
TGTGCCAGCAGCTTAGTCGCGGGGAGAGAGACCCAGTACTTC CASSLVAGRETQYF . few TRBJ2-5 TRBV7-2
TGTGCCAGCACCCCAAGCCGGCGGGAGACCCAGTACTTC CASTPSRRETQYF . . TRBJ2-5 TRBV11-2
TGTGCCAGTAGTATGACTAGCGGGGGGTCCTACGAGCAGTACTTC CASSMTSGGSYEQYF TRBD2 . TRBJ2-7 TRBV19
TGTGCCAGCAGTTCAGTGCCTGATACGCAGTATTTT CASSSVPDTQYF . . TRBJ2-3 TRBV6-6
TGTGCTAGTGGTTTAGGACAGGGGTACGAGCAGTACTTC CASGLGQGYEQYF TRBD1 few TRBJ2-7 TRBV12-5
TGTGCCAGCAGTTTAGGGCAGGGGGCTTTTGAAAAACTGTTTTTT CASSLGQGAFEKLFF TRBD1 . TRBJ1-4 TRBV28
TGTGCCAGCACACGTCAGGGCCCAGATACGCAGTATTTT CASTRQGPDTQYF . . TRBJ2-3 TRBV6-1
TGTGCCAGCAGTTTATCCCATAGCGGGAGCTCCTACAATGAGCAGTTCTTC CASSLSHSGSSYNEQFF TRBD2 . TRBJ2-1 TRBV27
TGCGCCAGCAGCTTGGATGGACAGGGAGGCTACGAGCAGTACTTC CASSLDGQGGYEQYF TRBD1 few TRBJ2-7 TRBV5-1